This TCR beta chain was captured by sequencing in a study of T cells in Graves' hyperthyroidism and ophthalmopathy. Whole-study findings and limits: Ophthalmopathy was predicted by the model a median of roughly 6.6 months ahead of onset.

This CDR3 is built from 15 residues. After removal of 1 base from V and 5 bases from J, the junction contained 8 bases not matched to a gene. Germline CDR1 reads GTSNPN; CDR2 reads SVGIG (reference sequence). Researchers took RNA transcripts and amplified the TCR beta CDR3 regions from them. The HTBI primer set was used in a first-round RT-PCR of the TCR CDR3. TCRdb reprocessed the multiplex PCR reads with MiXCR, giving one entry per CDR3 protein. The data show more than 650,000 distinct CDR3 sequences, with approximately 15% seen just once and roughly a tenth held by the top ten. The hyperthyroidism patients had all been newly diagnosed, and their disease duration was under 2 months. Their ages ranged from 18 to 65 years. The sample holds many counts of this clonotype. Its cognate antigen is unknown.

This chain links TRBV30 with TRBJ2-7; 10 bases match TRBD1. The sequence came from a woman between 18 and 29 years old with Graves' hyperthyroidism. Sequencing was performed on blood. The CDR3 here is CAWSGTGTGENEQYF. The CDR3 coding sequence is TGTGCCTGGAGTGGTACCGGGACAGGGGAAAACGAGCAGTACTTC.